The rows below give T cell receptor beta chains drawn from one sample of a study of cytomegalovirus exposure and HLA in healthy donors. The table came from immunoSEQ multiplex PCR; TCRdb's copy has only in-frame clones and leaves some out. This sample has about 160,000 clones, with 84% found just once. The sample comprised PBMCs. Every receptor here comes from a man in his forties or fifties in good health and CMV-seropositive. Both conserved end residues are part of each CDR3. Fields, in order: J gene, V gene, D gene, clone size, CDR3 DNA, CDR3 protein. The D gene is left open where the match is weak. Clone size, where shown, is once, few, many, or a class for clones that have expanded.

TRBJ2-3	TRBV5-1	-	-	TGCGCCAGCAGCTTCCAGGGGAATACAGATACGCAGTATTTT	CASSFQGNTDTQYF
TRBJ1-2	TRBV6-1	TRBD1	-	TGTGCCAGCAGCCTGAGACAGGGGCTCAACGGCTACACCTTC	CASSLRQGLNGYTF
TRBJ2-5	TRBV4-1	TRBD1	-	TGCGCCAGCAGCCAAGCAGGGGGCTTGTGGGAGACCCAGTACTTC	CASSQAGGLWETQYF
TRBJ1-2	TRBV7-2	TRBD1	-	TGTGCCAGCAGCCCTGCCAGGGGGCAGGGTGGCTACACCTTC	CASSPARGQGGYTF
TRBJ1-1	TRBV27	-	once	TGTGCCAGCAGTTCCGGGGGTAACACTGAAGCTTTCTTT	CASSSGGNTEAFF
TRBJ1-2	TRBV5-4	TRBD1	-	TGTGCCAGCAGCTTGGAGGGGGCATACTATGGCTACACCTTC	CASSLEGAYYGYTF
TRBJ1-3	TRBV6-5	-	-	TGTGCCAGCAGTTTGTCGAGTTTTCCCGGAAACACCATATATTTT	CASSLSSFPGNTIYF
TRBJ2-1	TRBV27	-	-	TGTGCCAGCAGTTTCCCAGACAATGAGCAGTTCTTC	CASSFPDNEQFF
TRBJ1-2	TRBV7-8	TRBD1	-	TGTGCCAGCAGCTTAGCTGGGACAGGGTATCTTTCGAACTATGGCTACACCTTC	CASSLAGTGYLSNYGYTF
TRBJ1-6	TRBV27	-	-	TGTGCCAGCAGTCTCGGACAGTCTCGTTCAAATAATTCACCCCTCCACTTT	CASSLGQSRSNNSPLHF
TRBJ1-5	TRBV9	TRBD1	once	TGTGCCAGCAGCGTAGGAGCGACAGGGGATCAGCCCCAGCATTTT	CASSVGATGDQPQHF
TRBJ2-1	TRBV29-1	TRBD2	-	TGCAGCGTTGTTAATGTAGCGGGGTACAATGAGCAGTTCTTC	CSVVNVAGYNEQFF
TRBJ1-5	TRBV4-2	-	-	TGTGCCAGCAGCCAAGAGTGGGGAGGGGGAGGCAATCAGCCCCAGCATTTT	CASSQEWGGGGNQPQHF
TRBJ2-7	TRBV4-2	-	-	TGTGCCAGCAGCCAAGATACGCCTAACGAGCAGTACTTC	CASSQDTPNEQYF
TRBJ2-1	TRBV13	-	-	TGTGCCGCGCGGGATGAGCAGTTCTTC	CAARDEQFF
TRBJ1-1	TRBV27	-	-	TGTGCCAGCAGTCGGGTGGTTCAGGAGGTGAGTGGAGCTTTCTTT	CASSRVVQEVSGAFF
TRBJ2-1	TRBV7-8	-	-	TGTGCCAGCAGCTTACAGGTAACGACCTACAATGAGCAGTTCTTC	CASSLQVTTYNEQFF
TRBJ2-5	TRBV5-1	-	-	TGCGCCAGCACCCCGTCAGGGTGGGAGACCCAGTACTTC	CASTPSGWETQYF
TRBJ2-5	TRBV2	TRBD1	-	TGTGCCAGCAGCGAAGAGACAGGGAACCAAGAGACCCAGTACTTC	CASSEETGNQETQYF
TRBJ2-1	TRBV5-1	TRBD2	-	TGCGCCAGCAGCTTGCTAGCGGGGGGTAATGAGCAGTTCTTC	CASSLLAGGNEQFF
TRBJ1-3	TRBV4-2	TRBD1	once	TGTGCCAGCAGCCAACTGACAGGGCCTGGAAACACCATATATTTT	CASSQLTGPGNTIYF
TRBJ2-4	TRBV14	-	-	TGTGCCAGCAGCCAAGACAGTCTAGTAAAAAACATTCAGTACTTC	CASSQDSLVKNIQYF
TRBJ1-3	TRBV7-8	-	-	TGTGCCAGCAGCATGGTGCGAGGGTCTGGAAACACCATATATTTT	CASSMVRGSGNTIYF
TRBJ2-4	TRBV10-1	TRBD2	-	TGCGCCAGTGGGGAGGGTGGTTCGGACATTCAGTACTTC	CASGEGGSDIQYF
TRBJ1-1	TRBV18	TRBD1	-	TGTGCCAGCTCACCGGGACAGACCATGAACACTGAAGCTTTCTTT	CASSPGQTMNTEAFF
TRBJ2-3	TRBV5-1	-	-	TGCGCCAGCAGCTTGGGCCCAGGGGGCACAGATACGCAGTATTTT	CASSLGPGGTDTQYF
TRBJ2-7	TRBV6-6	TRBD1	few	TGTGCCAGCAGTACTGGGACAGGGGTCTACGAGCAGTACTTC	CASSTGTGVYEQYF
TRBJ1-1	TRBV7-2	-	-	TGTGCCAGCAGCTCGGGGGGAAGAGCTTTCTTT	CASSSGGRAFF
TRBJ2-5	TRBV29-1	TRBD1	-	TGCAGCGGAAAGACAGGGGGAGAGACCCAGTACTTC	CSGKTGGETQYF
TRBJ1-6	TRBV6-1	TRBD1	-	TGTGCCAGCAGTGAAGCGGGGGACAGGGGTTATTCGCCCCTCCACTTT	CASSEAGDRGYSPLHF
TRBJ2-7	TRBV12-5	TRBD1	-	TGTGCTAGTGGTTGGGGACAGGGAGGAAGCGAGCAGTACTTC	CASGWGQGGSEQYF
TRBJ1-1	TRBV10-2	-	-	TGCGCCAGCAGTGACTGGGGAGAGAACACTGAAGCTTTCTTT	CASSDWGENTEAFF
TRBJ2-3	TRBV7-7	TRBD2	-	TGTGCTAGCAGCAACCGGACTAGCGGGAGTAGGGTAGATACGCAGTATTTT	CASSNRTSGSRVDTQYF
TRBJ1-5	TRBV19	-	-	TGTGCCAGTAGTCCCCAGGGATCCCGGTGGAATCAGCCCCAGCATTTT	CASSPQGSRWNQPQHF
TRBJ1-3	TRBV5-6	-	once	TGTGCCAGCGGCGCAGGAACCATATATTTT	CASGAGTIYF
TRBJ1-1	TRBV6-1	-	few	TGTGCCAGCAGTAGTCCAGGGGTGGTCACTGAAGCTTTCTTT	CASSSPGVVTEAFF
TRBJ2-6	TRBV14	-	-	TGTGCCAGCAGCTCCAGGGGCTCTGGGGCCAACGTCCTGACTTTC	CASSSRGSGANVLTF
TRBJ1-6	TRBV6-5	-	-	TGTGCCAGCAGTTTAGGGGATTCACCCCTCCACTTT	CASSLGDSPLHF
TRBJ1-1	TRBV2	-	medium-sized	TGTGCCAGCAGTGGTGACAGGAACACTGAAGCTTTCTTT	CASSGDRNTEAFF
TRBJ1-1	TRBV10-3	TRBD1	-	TGTGCCATCAGGAATTTTACCGGACAGGGGGCGCGTGCTTTCTTT	CAIRNFTGQGARAFF